The clone carrying this TCR beta chain was seen only once. This specimen belongs to a study of glioma-infiltrating T cells after dendritic cell vaccination. Per germline, CDR1 SGHKS and CDR2 YYEKEE (reference sequence). The CDR3 consists of 17 residues. The ends were cut back, 2 bases at V and 0 bases at J, with 18 bases in the middle. This sample's time point: after dendritic cell vaccination, including at tumor progression/relapse. The assay was immunoSEQ multiplex PCR, and TCRdb's table has in-frame clones only and misses some. The sample has 90,000 or so clones; roughly four fifths are singletons.

The sequencing here drew on blood, taken after dendritic cell vaccination. The sequence was collected from a human donor with glioblastoma. The V and J genes are TRBV5-5 and TRBJ2-7; no reliable D call. CDR3: CASSFIEAIGFSYEQYF. The CDR3 nucleotides read TGTGCCAGCAGCTTTATCGAGGCCATTGGGTTCTCCTACGAGCAGTACTTC.